Below, 28 T cell receptor beta chains from the same sample are listed, as sequenced in a study of OX40 agonist ivuxolimab in advanced cancers. The table came from immunoSEQ multiplex PCR; TCRdb's copy has only in-frame clones and leaves some out. This table holds about 68,000 clones, approximately 80% found once. Sequencing was performed on CD4+ or CD8+ T cells sorted from blood, taken in a trial of the OX40 agonist ivuxolimab. The receptors come from an adult with an advanced solid tumor such as melanoma, head and neck, liver or kidney cancer.

The genes are TRBV28 and TRBJ1-1; no firm D call. CDR3 length: 14 amino acids. Trimming removed 2 bases from V and 4 bases from J, with 11 bases in between. Germline V lookup: CDR1 MDHEN, CDR2 SYDVKM. This CDR3 reads CASSLILAGTEAFF. The CDR3 nucleotides read TGTGCCAGCAGTTTAATTCTCGCAGGCACTGAAGCTTTCTTT. Variable domain in full (rest from reference TRBV28 and TRBJ1-1): DVKVTQSSRYLVKRTGEKVFLECVQDMDHENMFWYRQDPGLGLRLIYFSYDVKMKEKGDIPEGYSVSREKKERFSLILESASTNQTSMYLCASSLILAGTEAFFGQGTRLTVV.

This clone has only one observation. The chain has TRBV2 and TRBJ1-1, with D perhaps matching TRBD1 (5 bases). The germline V and J ends were trimmed by 4 bases and 1 base, with 10 bases remaining between them. Germline loops: CDR1 SNHLY, CDR2 FYNNEI. CDR3 length equals 14 residues. The DNA of the CDR3 is TGTGCCAGCAGTGTAAAAACAGGGAACACTGAAGCTTTCTTT. Protein sequence: CASSVKTGNTEAFF.

The V and J genes are TRBV5-1 and TRBJ2-1, with 12 bases identical to TRBD2. CDR1 and CDR2 from the germline V gene are SGHRS and YFSETQ. The CDR3 is 16 amino acids. The junction had 9 bases not matched to a gene; V was cut back by 3 bases and J by 8 bases. The CDR3 DNA sequence: TGCGCCAGCAGCTCTACGACTAGCGGGAGCCCCCATGAGCAGTTCTTC. Translation: CASSSTTSGSPHEQFF.

This clone has a single count. V gene TRBV29-1 combines with J gene TRBJ2-3; 10 bases are a match to TRBD2. Trimming cost V 6 bases and J 3 bases; bases outside gene matches: 6. The CDR3 loop spans 14 amino acids. Germline V gene data show CDR1 as SQVTM and CDR2 as ANQGSEA. CDR3 region: CSVTTSGVTDTQYF. Written as DNA, the CDR3 is TGCAGCGTAACTACTAGCGGGGTTACAGATACGCAGTATTTT.

CDR3 in DNA: TGCGCCAGCAGCTCCGACACGAATAACTATGGCTACACCTTC. Translation gives CASSSDTNNYGYTF. V and J are TRBV5-1 and TRBJ1-2, with unresolved D. The CDR3 totals 14 residues. V lost 3 bases and J lost 1, with 10 bases in between. The germline V gene has CDR1 SGHRS and CDR2 YFSETQ.

This clone occurred once. V gene TRBV7-2 combines with J gene TRBJ2-7; no firm D call. Germline lookup yields CDR1 SGHTA and CDR2 FQGNSA. CDR3 length: 14 residues. Trimming shortened V by 5 bases and J by 6 bases, and 17 bases separated the two germline ends. Here the CDR3 DNA reads TGTGCCAGCAGCCGAGACCCCGCCGTTACCGAGCAGTACTTC. Residues: CASSRDPAVTEQYF.

This chain links TRBV19 with TRBJ2-1; 8 positions match TRBD2. CDR1 is LNHDA, CDR2 SQIVND, per germline (reference sequence). Trimming took 0 bases from V and 10 from J; bases not matched to a gene: 2. This CDR3 is 13 amino acids long. The CDR3 region has the DNA TGTGCCAGTAGTATAGATCGGGAGGGAGAGCAGTTCTTC. Translation gives CASSIDREGEQFF.

This clone was counted a single time. The chain has TRBV29-1 and TRBJ1-1; D ambiguous. The ends were cut back, 0 bases at V and 1 base at J, with 9 bases in the middle. This CDR3 comprises 14 residues. Germline CDR1 is SQVTM and CDR2 is ANQGSEA. The CDR3 DNA is TGCAGCGTTGAAGATTCGGGTCGGAACACTGAAGCTTTCTTT. Protein: CSVEDSGRNTEAFF.

This chain uses TRBV13 with TRBJ2-6, with a tentative D call TRBD1 (5 bases). Between the trimmed V and J ends, which lost 1 base and 1 base, there was a span of 11 bases. The germline V gene has CDR1 PRHDT and CDR2 FYEKMQ (reference sequence). This CDR3 comprises 17 residues. CDR3 bases: TGTGCCAGCAGCTTAGAATTAAGGGGATCTGGGGCCAACGTCCTGACTTTC. Translation gives CASSLELRGSGANVLTF.

This clone occurred a few times. The chain carries TRBV19 and TRBJ1-2, with 9 bases matching TRBD1. This CDR3 spans 14 amino acids. Germline CDR1 LNHDA, CDR2 SQIVND (reference sequence). Unmatched junction bases numbered 7, after V lost 7 bases and J lost 4 bases. CDR3 sequence: CASTRTGEIYGYTF. CDR3 DNA sequence: TGTGCCAGTACCCGGACAGGGGAGATCTATGGCTACACCTTC.

The rearrangement links TRBV19 to TRBJ2-3, with D possibly TRBD1 on 5 matching bases. CDR3 length: 12 residues. The ends were cut back, 6 bases at V and 7 bases at J, with 11 bases in the middle. Per germline, CDR1 LNHDA and CDR2 SQIVND (reference sequence). CDR3 sequence: CASSLWGNTQYF. The DNA of the CDR3 is TGTGCCAGTAGCTTGTGGGGCAATACGCAGTATTTT.

The rearrangement uses TRBV27 and TRBJ2-6, with D unresolved. The V end lost 2 bases, the J end lost 1 base, and 6 bases lay between the germline ends. This CDR3 contains 15 residues. The V gene's germline CDR1 is MNHEY and CDR2 SMNVEV (reference sequence). The CDR3 loop is CASSLRVSGANVLTF. CDR3 sequence (DNA): TGTGCCAGCAGTTTACGGGTGTCTGGGGCCAACGTCCTGACTTTC.

In DNA, the CDR3 is TGTGCCATCAGTGGTGGCTACGACAGGGGCTCCGGGGAGCTGTTTTTT. Amino acids: CAISGGYDRGSGELFF. The genes are TRBV10-3 and TRBJ2-2, with TRBD1 matching over 8 bases. Germline V lookup: CDR1 ENHRY, CDR2 SYGVKD. There are 16 residues in the CDR3. With V trimmed by 4 bases and J by 6 bases, 10 bases remained unmatched.

The chain has TRBV28 and TRBJ1-5; the D gene is possibly TRBD1 (5 bases). Trimming removed 8 bases from V and 7 bases from J, with 12 bases in between. CDR3 length: 12 amino acids. In germline, CDR1 is MDHEN, CDR2 SYDVKM. DNA for the CDR3: TGTGCCAGCTCGACCGGGGGGCAGCCCCAGCATTTT. Translation: CASSTGGQPQHF.

This clone was seen a single time. The rearrangement uses TRBV10-2 and TRBJ2-5, with D hard to call. CDR1 is WSHSY and CDR2 is SAAADI in the germline V gene. V was trimmed by 0 bases and J by 2 bases, leaving 10 bases between them. The CDR3 has 15 residues. Here the CDR3 DNA reads TGCGCCAGCAGTGAGTCGAAGTCAACTCAAGAGACCCAGTACTTC. Its translation is CASSESKSTQETQYF.

The chain recombines TRBV4-1 with TRBJ2-5, with 8 bases identical to TRBD1. The CDR3 consists of 13 residues. Germline CDR1 reads MGHRA; CDR2 reads YSYEKL. V shed 3 bases and J 3 bases; nucleotides not matched to a gene: 0. The CDR3 DNA reads as TGCGCCAGCAGCCAGGACAGGGAAGAGACCCAGTACTTC. Translation: CASSQDREETQYF.

This clone was seen a single time. V is TRBV18 and J is TRBJ2-5; 8 bases align to TRBD1. The CDR3 loop spans 14 amino acids. V was pared by 6 bases and J by 1 base, with 4 bases of the junction left unmatched. Germline CDR1 reads KGHSH; CDR2 reads LQKENI. CDR3 DNA: TGTGCCAGCTCCCTACAGGGGGGCCAAGAGACCCAGTACTTC. Translating it yields CASSLQGGQETQYF.

This chain connects TRBV4-1 to TRBJ2-2; 9 bases line up with TRBD1. J gave up 6 bases and V 8 bases, and 7 bases lay outside the gene matches. Germline V CDR1 and CDR2: MGHRA, YSYEKL. The CDR3 spans 14 residues. The CDR3 spells CASGPGQGSGELFF. Here the CDR3 DNA reads TGCGCCAGCGGACCGGGACAGGGATCCGGGGAGCTGTTTTTT.

This clone was observed a single time. The chain carries TRBV2 and TRBJ2-1; 7 bases are a match to TRBD2. The ends lost 6 bases at V and 6 bases at J; junction bases unmatched: 14. The germline CDR1 and CDR2 sequences are SNHLY and FYNNEI. The CDR3 is 16 amino acids. DNA for the CDR3: TGTGCCAGCAGGACGTGGAGCGGGGCCCGGCGCAATGAGCAGTTCTTC. Protein sequence: CASRTWSGARRNEQFF.

The chain links TRBV11-1 to TRBJ2-3; tentative D call: TRBD2 (5 bases). Per the germline V gene, CDR1 is SGHAT and CDR2 is FQDESV (reference sequence). V shed 5 bases and J shed 1 base, with 16 bases lying between them. CDR3 length: 16 amino acids. This CDR3 reads CASSLRKRERTDTQYF. In DNA form, the CDR3 reads TGTGCCAGCAGCCTCCGGAAGAGGGAGCGCACAGATACGCAGTATTTT.

The V gene is TRBV2, the J gene TRBJ2-1; 9 bases agree with TRBD2. The CDR3 length is 13 residues. Germline trimming cut 7 bases from V and 9 bases from J; bases unmatched to any gene: 7. Germline CDR1 reads SNHLY; CDR2 reads FYNNEI. CDR3 protein: CASKEDSGSEQFF. The CDR3 DNA reads TGTGCCAGCAAGGAGGATAGCGGGAGTGAGCAGTTCTTC.

V gene TRBV5-1 combines with J gene TRBJ1-1; D perhaps matches TRBD1 (5 bases). This CDR3 comprises 15 residues. Trimming pared 5 bases from V and 5 bases from J, leaving 19 bases between. CDR1 and CDR2 from the germline V gene are SGHRS and YFSETQ. The CDR3 reads CASRQLQGKETEAFF. In DNA form, the CDR3 reads TGCGCCAGCAGACAATTGCAGGGAAAGGAAACTGAAGCTTTCTTT. The variable domain in full, completed from reference TRBV5-1 and TRBJ1-1, reads KAGVTQTPRYLIKTRGQQVTLSCSPISGHRSVSWYQQTPGQGLQFLFEYFSETQRNKGNFPGRFSGRQFSNSRSEMNVSTLELGDSALYLCASRQLQGKETEAFFGQGTRLTVV.

The genes are TRBV6-5 and TRBJ2-5; TRBD1 matches at 7 bases. V shed 6 bases and J 0 bases; nucleotides not matched to a gene: 7. The length of the CDR3 is 15 residues. The V gene's germline CDR1 is MNHEY and CDR2 SVGAGI. The CDR3 protein is CASRPGTDYQETQYF. The CDR3 DNA is TGTGCCAGCAGACCCGGGACAGACTACCAAGAGACCCAGTACTTC.

The CDR3 reads CASSLPGRGSEKLFF. The CDR3 DNA follows: TGTGCCAGCTCACTACCGGGCAGGGGAAGTGAAAAACTGTTTTTT. V gene TRBV18 combines with J gene TRBJ1-4; perhaps TRBD1 as D (6 bases). This CDR3 contains 15 residues. The V gene lost 4 bases and the J gene lost 7 bases, with 16 bases spanning the gap. Germline CDR1 and CDR2: KGHSH and LQKENI.

The CDR3 is CASSLPGPGEQYF. The CDR3 DNA reads TGCGCCAGCAGCCTGCCGGGCCCGGGCGAGCAGTACTTC. The chain uses TRBV4-1 and TRBJ2-7; the D is unclear. With 4 bases removed from V and 6 bases from J, the gap between germline ends came to 13 bases. The CDR3 loop spans 13 amino acids. Per the germline V gene, CDR1 is MGHRA and CDR2 is YSYEKL.

The rearrangement uses TRBV4-1 and TRBJ1-5; 8 positions match TRBD1. The CDR3 consists of 17 residues. The V gene end was trimmed by 4 bases and the J gene end by 4 bases; junction bases not matched to a gene: 12. CDR1 MGHRA and CDR2 YSYEKL come from the germline V gene. The CDR3 DNA follows: TGCGCCAGCAGCCCGGGACAGGCTAGGGGTTTAAATCAGCCCCAGCATTTT. It encodes CASSPGQARGLNQPQHF.

Note on this clone: The junction does not match germline at one end; this may be a read error. The chain uses TRBV5-1 and TRBJ2-2; weak D call: TRBD2 (5 bases). The CDR3 loop spans 14 amino acids. Germline assignment: CDR1 SGHRS and CDR2 YFSETQ. The CDR3 sequence: CASSSPLRHRGAVF. The CDR3 bases are TGCGCCAGCAGCTCCCCCCTCCGACACCGGGGAGCTGTTTTT.

The V call is TRBV5-3, the J call TRBJ2-7; 8 bases line up with TRBD2. TRBV5-3 is noted as an ORF with a role that remains uncertain. The trim removed 1 base at V and 0 bases at J, leaving 18 bases unmatched. The CDR3 is 20 residues long. The CDR3 sequence: CARSLRPAGVIRGISYEQYF. DNA for the CDR3: TGTGCCAGAAGCTTGCGGCCAGCGGGAGTCATCCGAGGGATCTCCTACGAGCAGTACTTC.